This TCR beta chain was profiled in a study of cytomegalovirus exposure and HLA in healthy donors (dated by TCRdb to the late 2010s). Some background on the complete study: An earlier analysis of roughly 500 of the donors reported roughly 300 Gb of sequence data and around 120 million unique TCR beta sequences obtained from some 200 million T cells. About 330 gigabases of sequencing data and around 88 million unique TCR sequences made up an early release that covered under 750 HLA-typed donors. Of the roughly 400 genotyped donors, about 84% fell in the genetic ancestry cluster associated with self-reported Caucasian donors. The aim of the study was to test whether cataloging public T cell receptors could identify signatures of past pathogen exposure. Using immunosequencing, the study profiled T cell repertoires from 640 or so subjects and related those repertoires to cytomegalovirus serostatus. Along with the approximately 650-subject first cohort, a separate validation cohort of over a hundred different subjects was used. To predict cytomegalovirus infection status, the study combined high-throughput TCR immunosequencing, statistical association of individual TCRs with disease status, and machine learning. In a later analysis, previously published TCR beta repertoires from fewer than 750 donors were re-analyzed and high-resolution HLA genotyping was added so that TCR occurrence patterns could be studied. Rather than drawing on any new phenotypic data, the later analysis identified candidate immune exposures from TCR beta sequences and the way those sequences occurred across donors. An earlier analysis of 500 to 650 of the donors applied high-throughput TCR beta sequencing to assess whether each TCR beta V gene segment acted as functional or pseudogenic. Donor age, sex, ethnicity and CMV serostatus were compiled alongside the repertoire data. Genome-wide SNP genotypes for about 65% of the 666 donors were used in a later genetic analysis, which treated that subset as a discovery cohort. All discovery cohort repertoires had been generated using a single sequencing platform. Class I and class II HLA loci were covered by the typing at four-digit resolution. The number of donors typed differed by locus, with about 629-630 for A, B, C, DRB1 and DQB1, around 500 for DQA1, 600 to 610 for DPA1, and some 470 for DPB1. Because of strong linkage in the cohort, roughly five DR-DQ haplotypes were treated as single units for association and clustering. Among about 400 genotyped donors of the cohort, an average of approximately 240,000 unique TCR beta nucleotide sequences was sequenced per donor, of which roughly 17% were non-productive. What the work shows at the level of the full study, not this receptor alone: A cluster of highly shared sequence variants was judged likely to be a technical artifact of the sequencing pipeline. In the study, around 160 TCR beta chains were listed as associated with cytomegalovirus. At a false discovery rate of 0.05, a later analysis linked under 20,000 TCR beta sequences to specific HLA alleles. Correlated functional status among segregating V segments might reflect linkage disequilibrium, but an unknown experimental factor could not be ruled out. In both the original and validation cohorts, the classifier was reported to diagnose cytomegalovirus status with high specificity and sensitivity. Most TCR sequences were observed very rarely across donors, whereas some public TCRs were present in many individuals. Most CMV-associated TCR beta chains appeared to be HLA-restricted in a later analysis, and the HLA associations seemed to be driven largely by CMV exposure. A later genetic analysis reported fewer N-insertions in productive TCRs among donors in an Asian-associated ancestry cluster than the approximately 700-donor mean. The only immune exposure information available for the cohort was CMV serostatus. A further reported finding was that TCR beta sequences accurately predicted the HLA-A and HLA-B alleles for most subjects in the first cohort. A later analysis reported that several top co-occurrence clusters appeared linked to parvovirus B19, influenza, CMV and Epstein-Barr virus. Assigning TCR associations to individual alleles was difficult when HLA alleles, especially DR and DQ, strongly co-occurred. The earlier analysis of nearly 600 of the donors excluded some 16 rarely observed V segments, including chromosome 9 orphons, because counts were too low. The presence/absence analyses assumed that sequencing depth was roughly uniform across donors, and that assumption may not be true. Some IMGT-functional V segments, including TRBV6-2 and TRBV6-3, could not be told apart with the 87-base-pair reads, so those segments were excluded. In vitro tests confirmed that a few of the cytomegalovirus-associated TCR beta chains recognize cytomegalovirus antigens. In an earlier analysis of several hundred of the donors, most TCR beta V segments were observed in productive rearrangements about 87% or about 30% of the time, broadly matching IMGT annotations. In this cohort, only TCR beta chains were sequenced, and detectable features were limited by the absence of alpha or paired-chain data. V-gene and J-gene trimming of TCR beta chains was associated with a missense DCLRE1C variant in a later genetic analysis, and the association was replicated in an independent cohort. Compared with equally common non-associated chains, HLA-associated TCR beta chains in a later analysis were more clonally expanded and had lower generation probabilities. According to a later analysis, TCR association rates differed among HLA loci, with DRB1 alleles showing the most associated TCRs and HLA-C alleles showing the fewest. It was suggested by the authors that the approach could potentially be generalized to other disease states and immunological phenotypes. Because HLA typing was unavailable for some donors at each locus, only the typed subset was used in association tests.

Only one count was recorded for this clone. This receptor's antigen is unknown. No base qualities exist here, and no much larger clone lies one base off it. The cohort was made up of several hundred healthy bone marrow donors. All cohort members were sampled while nominally healthy, although unrecorded immune exposures were likely present. The donor tested CMV seropositive and was one of the 289 seropositive cohort members. Each donor provided a peripheral blood sample, and peripheral blood mononuclear cells were used for TCR beta sequencing. Genomic DNA was extracted from the blood cell samples with the Qiagen DNeasy Blood Extraction Kit. The library relied on the immunoSEQ multiplex PCR assay. The multiplex PCR relied on a mix of 60 forward primers for TCR Vbeta segments and 13 reverse primers for TCR Jbeta segments. A multiplex PCR assay on genomic DNA amplified the CDR3 region of rearranged TCR beta genes. The amplified TCR beta libraries were sequenced on the Illumina HiSeq System as 87-base-pair reads. The paper's data handling went like this. In a later analysis, tens of millions of unique TCR beta chains were counted across the 650 to 700 repertoires, and roughly 11 million of these chains were shared by at least two donors. To remove PCR and sequencing errors, raw reads were error-corrected and collapsed into unique sequences using a nearest-neighbor algorithm that merged closely related sequences. Alignment of CDR3 sequences to IMGT reference sequences was used to assign V, D and J gene segments. For a sequence to be retained, at least a six-nucleotide match to both a V gene segment and a J gene segment was required. A rearrangement counted as productive if the CDR3 had no stop codons and remained in frame with V and J, and every other rearrangement counted as non-productive. CDR3 was defined by IMGT convention, running from the second conserved V-encoded cysteine to the conserved J-encoded phenylalanine. The earlier analysis of about 530 of the donors excluded any sequence lacking an unambiguous match to a single V gene segment. An earlier analysis of 550 to 650 of the donors classified V segments as functional when productive rearrangements were above 56.7% and as segregating when the standard deviation between donors was above 5%. A statistical classification framework was built for diagnosing cytomegalovirus status from the catalog of TCR beta chain sequences. V and J gene assignment, in a later analysis, came from comparing TCR nucleotide sequences with IMGT/GENE-DB human TR gene sequences. The TCRdist pipeline was used in a later analysis to assign CDR3 sequences and most-parsimonious VDJ recombination scenarios. In a later analysis, each TCR beta chain was defined by its CDR3 amino acid sequence together with its V-gene family, and reads without a unique V-gene family were excluded. In a later analysis, approximately 590 highly shared, low-generation-probability nucleotide sequences were removed to address suspected cross-contamination and a sequencing artifact. For each public chain, a later analysis derived a clonal expansion index from normalized ranks of inferred template counts within each repertoire. In a later analysis, generation probabilities were computed with a VDJ recombination model fitted to out-of-frame rearrangements, and the resulting probabilities were checked against IGoR. In a later analysis, TCR-TCR, TCR-HLA and TCR-CMV co-occurrence was scored with hypergeometric tests, and a repertoire-size bias correction was applied to TCR pairs. To estimate false discovery rates, a later analysis permuted the HLA or CMV assignments 20 times. In a later analysis, co-occurring TCRs were grouped with DBSCAN, and TCRdist sequence similarity was added when clustering was performed within HLA-allele-positive subsets. Repertoires with fewer than 30,000 or more than 120,000 public chains were left out of co-occurrence clustering, as were five repertoires with anomalous nucleotide sharing. Here the immuneACCESS table is served through TCRdb, limited to in-frame sequences with V and J called. Missing clones are a known gap in these copies; in checked studies unresolved V genes cover under half, and the rest lacks a known reason. D and trimming were read from the DNA, whereas the V and J calls and clone size are those reported in that table. This sample is represented by around 130,000 clones; 77% of them were singletons. The top ten clones comprise roughly 5.8% of the sample.

There are 15 amino acids in the CDR3, from cysteine to phenylalanine inclusive. Here the CDR3 DNA is all that survives: 45 bases in frame from base 1. V drops 4 bases and J drops 5 bases, leaving 15 bases in between. Reading the germline V gene (reference sequence) gives CDR1 SEHNR and CDR2 FQNEAQ. Sequencing input: PBMCs. The TCR originated in a man aged 18-30 years in good health and CMV-seropositive. The rearrangement joined TRBV7-9 to TRBJ2-1; the D gene assignment is ambiguous. The DNA reads as follows: TGTGCCAGCAGCTCTCCTAACTTAGGAGACAATGAGCAGTTCTTC. This sequence encodes CASSSPNLGDNEQFF.